Presented here are 26 T cell receptor beta chains from one specimen sequenced in a study of T cell repertoires in aging, cancer and after chemotherapy. Amplification of TCR beta used genomic DNA extracted from peripheral blood. A mixed TRB-A/B primer pool amplified rearranged TRB by multiplex touch-down PCR. TCRdb re-called the multiplex PCR reads with MiXCR, one entry per CDR3 protein. The data contain around 5,000 distinct CDR3 sequences, roughly a quarter of them singletons. The sample taken for sequencing was blood. These receptors came from a human donor in good health.

The chain has TRBV5-1 and TRBJ2-1; 8 bases agree with TRBD2. Germline CDR1 SGHRS, CDR2 YFSETQ. Trimming at V came to 5 bases and at J to 6 bases, leaving 4 bases not matched to a gene. This CDR3 spans 13 amino acids. The CDR3 sequence: CASSRTSFNEQFF. The CDR3 DNA sequence: TGCGCCAGCAGTCGGACTAGCTTCAATGAGCAGTTCTTC.

This clonotype is categorized as medium-sized. CDR3 protein: CATSREGGEVHNEQFF. In DNA, the CDR3 is TGTGCCACCAGCAGAGAAGGGGGGGAGGTACACAATGAGCAGTTCTTC. The rearrangement uses TRBV15 and TRBJ2-1; tentatively, D is TRBD2 (7 bases). The CDR3 has 16 amino acids. Trimming removed 0 bases from V and 5 bases from J, with 14 bases in between. From germline, CDR1 is LNHNV and CDR2 YYDKDF (reference sequence).

The genes are TRBV20-1 and TRBJ2-7; TRBD2 agrees at 14 bases. V dropped 0 bases and J dropped 4; count of bases not matched to a gene: 11. CDR3 length: 18 residues. Germline-derived CDR1 and CDR2 are DFQATT and SNEGSKA (reference sequence). The CDR3 loop reads CSARDRTSGGPTRYEQYF. The CDR3 nucleotides are TGCAGTGCTAGAGATCGGACTAGCGGGGGGCCTACGAGATACGAGCAGTACTTC.

Judged by abundance, this clonotype is medium-sized. The J gene is TRBJ2-3, the V gene TRBV5-6; TRBD2 is a possible D gene (7 bases). This CDR3 has 15 amino acids. Germline values: CDR1 SGHDT, CDR2 YYEEEE. Trimming shortened V by 4 bases and J by 4 bases, and 16 bases separated the two germline ends. CDR3 in amino acids: CASSLGGPGPDTQYF. CDR3 sequence (DNA): TGTGCCAGCAGCCTGGGGGGGCCGGGACCAGATACGCAGTATTTT.

The rearrangement links TRBV11-2 to TRBJ2-3; D is ambiguous. Germline V gene lookup returns CDR1 SGHAT and CDR2 FQNNGV. V lost 0 bases and J 5 bases, leaving 12 bases between the germline ends. This CDR3 has 15 amino acids. This CDR3 is CASSLDGLVGDTQYF. The CDR3 nucleotides read TGTGCCAGCAGCTTAGATGGGCTAGTGGGAGATACGCAGTATTTT.

This clonotype was counted between two and nine times. The rearrangement joins TRBV7-2 to TRBJ2-1; D is perhaps TRBD1 or TRBD2 (6 bases each). Germline-derived CDR1 and CDR2 are SGHTA and FQGNSA. V was clipped by 5 bases and J by 4 bases, with 24 bases between them. CDR3 size: 18 residues. This chain's CDR3 is CASSVTGAGPPLYNEQFF. As DNA, the CDR3 is TGTGCCAGCAGCGTCACGGGGGCTGGCCCCCCGCTATACAATGAGCAGTTCTTC.

This clonotype is medium-sized (0.01 to 0.1%) by share. The V call is TRBV6-5, the J call TRBJ1-1; tentative D call: TRBD1 (5 bases). Between the trimmed V and J ends, which lost 2 bases and 2 bases, there was a span of 6 bases. This CDR3 has 13 amino acids. Per germline, CDR1 MNHEY and CDR2 SVGAGI. CDR3 residues: CASSYRGNTEAFF. CDR3 bases: TGTGCCAGCAGTTACAGGGGAAACACTGAAGCTTTCTTT.

In its sample, this clonotype is medium-sized. The chain carries TRBV27 and TRBJ2-7; D is unclear. The CDR3 spans 13 residues. Germline values: CDR1 MNHEY, CDR2 SMNVEV (reference sequence). The V and J ends lost 4 bases and 6 bases respectively, with 13 bases between them. The CDR3 loop reads CASSSTVAGEQYF. Written as DNA, the CDR3 is TGTGCCAGCAGTTCGACGGTAGCAGGCGAGCAGTACTTC.

The V gene is TRBV12-3 or TRBV12-4, the J gene TRBJ1-6; TRBD1 agrees at 9 bases. V was pared by 7 bases and J by 7 bases, with 14 bases of the junction left unmatched. The CDR3 loop spans 17 amino acids. CDR3 sequence: CASTYQGTGSNNSPLHF. In DNA, the CDR3 is TGTGCCAGCACCTATCAAGGGACAGGGTCGAACAATTCACCCCTCCACTTT.

This chain uses TRBV5-1 with TRBJ2-2; TRBD1 is a possible D gene (7 bases). Germline-derived CDR1 and CDR2 are SGHRS and YFSETQ. V lost 3 bases to trimming and J lost 3 bases, with 15 bases between them. This CDR3 has 16 residues. The CDR3 protein is CASSSRQGGDTGELFF. The CDR3 nucleotides are TGCGCCAGCAGCTCCCGACAGGGAGGAGACACCGGGGAGCTGTTTTTT.

The V and J genes are TRBV20-1 and TRBJ2-2; D uncertain. The CDR3 contains 16 residues. Trimming removed 6 bases from V and 6 bases from J, with 23 bases in between. Germline V CDR1 and CDR2: DFQATT, SNEGSKA (reference sequence). CDR3 residues: CSAASTLRWGAGELFF. Written as DNA, the CDR3 is TGCAGTGCGGCGTCGACTCTCCGGTGGGGTGCCGGGGAGCTGTTTTTT.

The chain uses TRBV6-2 or TRBV6-3 and TRBJ1-3, with D tentatively TRBD1 (5 bases). CDR1 is MNHEY, CDR2 SVGEGT, per germline. The CDR3 runs 15 residues. With 2 bases removed from V and 4 bases from J, the gap between germline ends came to 12 bases. Written as DNA, the CDR3 is TGTGCCAGCAGTTACACCCGAGGGGTCGGAAACACCATATATTTT. Translating gives CASSYTRGVGNTIYF.

This clonotype is medium-sized within its sample. This chain joins TRBV19 and TRBJ1-1; TRBD1 matches 7 bases. The CDR3 length is 15 residues. With V trimmed by 5 bases and J by 2 bases, 8 bases remained unmatched. Germline lookup yields CDR1 LNHDA and CDR2 SQIVND (reference sequence). The CDR3 loop is CASSPSGQINTEAFF. Here the CDR3 DNA reads TGTGCCAGTAGTCCCTCGGGACAGATCAACACTGAAGCTTTCTTT.

This clonotype counts as medium-sized. The junction departs from germline at one end; a sequencing error may be responsible. J is TRBJ2-7 and V is TRBV6-6; D gene ambiguous. The V gene's germline CDR1 is MNHNY and CDR2 SVGAGI (reference sequence). The CDR3 has 10 residues. The CDR3 is CSTGAYEQYF. The CDR3 nucleotides read TGCTCTACTGGTGCCTACGAGCAGTACTTC.

On this clonotype: The DNA is omitted, as the CDR3 cannot be located on it reliably, and the CDR3 follows TCRdb's listing. The rearrangement links TRBV7-9 to TRBJ2-1; the table calls TRBD2, which could not be checked here. Termini included, the CDR3 measures 13 amino acids. The germline gives CDR1 SEHNR, CDR2 FQNEAQ (reference sequence). CDR3: CASSFGSGSGGFF.

Judged by abundance, this clonotype is medium-sized. This chain connects TRBV27 to TRBJ1-2, with D possibly matching TRBD1 (5 bases). The V and J ends lost 7 bases and 6 bases respectively, with 21 bases between them. The V gene's germline CDR1 is MNHEY and CDR2 SMNVEV (reference sequence). The CDR3 is 15 residues long. CDR3 sequence: CASTHLTGARHGYTF. The CDR3 bases are TGTGCCAGCACCCACCTTACCGGGGCCCGGCATGGCTACACCTTC.

By its share, this clonotype is medium-sized. The rearrangement joins TRBV5-5 to TRBJ2-5, with 7 positions matching TRBD2. Germline V gene data show CDR1 as SGHKS and CDR2 as YYEKEE (reference sequence). The CDR3 totals 16 residues. Trimming cost V 0 bases and J 5 bases; bases outside gene matches: 10. The chain's CDR3 is CASSLASSGGRETQYF. The CDR3 DNA follows: TGTGCCAGCAGCTTGGCAAGTTCGGGGGGAAGGGAGACCCAGTACTTC.

V and J are TRBV18 and TRBJ2-7; D remains unclear. Germline values: CDR1 KGHSH, CDR2 LQKENI. The length of the CDR3 is 15 residues. The V end was cut by 1 base, the J end by 5 bases, with 15 bases between. The CDR3 DNA sequence: TGTGCCAGCTCACCACTCCCCCATAACAACAACGAGCAGTACTTC. Protein sequence: CASSPLPHNNNEQYF. The entire variable domain, with the rest obtained from reference TRBV18 and TRBJ2-7, is as follows: NAGVMQNPRHLVRRRGQEARLRCSPMKGHSHVYWYRQLPEEGLKFMVYLQKENIIDESGMPKERFSAEFPKEGPSILRIQQVVRGDSAAYFCASSPLPHNNNEQYFGPGTRLTVT.

The V call is TRBV24-1, the J call TRBJ1-5; no reliable D call. CDR1 is KGHDR and CDR2 is SFDVKD in the germline V gene. This CDR3 contains 14 residues. The germline V and J ends were trimmed by 7 bases and 3 bases, with 12 bases remaining between them. The CDR3 DNA follows: TGTGCCACCAGCAGTTCGGGAGACAATCAGCCCCAGCATTTT. Its translation: CATSSSGDNQPQHF.

This clonotype is termed medium-sized. The rearrangement uses TRBV27 and TRBJ1-3; D is unclear. The germline V gene encodes CDR1 MNHEY and CDR2 SMNVEV (reference sequence). Trimming pared 0 bases from V and 0 bases from J, leaving 12 bases between. The CDR3 consists of 17 residues. CDR3 protein: CASSLSHGPTSGNTIYF. The CDR3 DNA reads TGTGCCAGCAGTTTATCCCACGGACCGACCTCTGGAAACACCATATATTTT.

Details on this clonotype: Possible read error: a much larger clone is one base away. The chain recombines TRBV5-1 with TRBJ2-1; perhaps TRBD2 as D (6 bases). Germline V gives CDR1 SGHRS, CDR2 YFSETQ. The CDR3 length is 15 residues. The CDR3 nucleotides read TGTGCCAGCAGCTGGGGGTCGAGTCGGGAGAATGAGCAGTTCTTC. This encodes CASSWGSSRENEQFF.

Turning to this clonotype: The junction and the germline gene differ at one end; a read error may be behind it. This chain uses TRBV28 with TRBJ2-4; 8 bases line up with TRBD1. The DNA matches TRBJ2-7 better at its end, which makes the J call doubtful. The V gene's germline CDR1 is MDHEN and CDR2 SYDVKM. CDR3 length equals 15 residues. CDR3 coding DNA: TGTGCCAGCAGTCTATGGACAGGGTCTTCCTGCGAGCAGTACTTC. It specifies CASSLWTGSSCEQYF.

This clonotype was counted a few times. CDR3: CASSLGGLNTEAFF. CDR3 DNA: TGTGCCAGCAGTTTAGGGGGCTTGAACACTGAAGCTTTCTTT. This chain uses TRBV12-3 or TRBV12-4 with TRBJ1-1; possibly TRBD1 for D (5 bases). V was pared by 1 base and J by 0 bases, with 6 bases between. The CDR3 sequence is 14 residues long.

This clonotype was seen more than once but under ten times. The chain joins TRBV12-3 or TRBV12-4 to TRBJ2-1; 9 bases agree with TRBD2. The V segment lost 6 bases and the J segment 8 bases; nucleotides outside the gene matches: 8. This CDR3 comprises 14 residues. The DNA for the CDR3 is TGTGCCAGCAGGGGCGGGAGGGCTAGGGATGAGCAGTTCTTC. Translating gives CASRGGRARDEQFF.

By its share, this clonotype is medium-sized (0.01 to 0.1%). The chain uses TRBV6-2 or TRBV6-3 and TRBJ2-1, with D hard to call. In germline, CDR1 is MNHEY, CDR2 SVGEGT. Deletions cut 2 bases from V and 8 bases from J, with 13 bases between. The CDR3 spans 14 residues. CDR3 sequence: CASSYGLRNDEQFF. CDR3 sequence (DNA): TGTGCCAGCAGTTACGGGCTCAGGAACGATGAGCAGTTCTTC.

The V gene is TRBV20-1, the J gene TRBJ2-1; possible D gene TRBD1, 6 bases. V was cut by 1 base and J by 9 bases, with 19 bases left in between. CDR3 length equals 15 residues. CDR1 DFQATT and CDR2 SNEGSKA come from the germline V gene (reference sequence). The CDR3 loop is CSARVSGTSRSEQFF. The CDR3, as DNA: TGCAGTGCTAGAGTTTCCGGGACAAGTCGGAGTGAGCAGTTCTTC.